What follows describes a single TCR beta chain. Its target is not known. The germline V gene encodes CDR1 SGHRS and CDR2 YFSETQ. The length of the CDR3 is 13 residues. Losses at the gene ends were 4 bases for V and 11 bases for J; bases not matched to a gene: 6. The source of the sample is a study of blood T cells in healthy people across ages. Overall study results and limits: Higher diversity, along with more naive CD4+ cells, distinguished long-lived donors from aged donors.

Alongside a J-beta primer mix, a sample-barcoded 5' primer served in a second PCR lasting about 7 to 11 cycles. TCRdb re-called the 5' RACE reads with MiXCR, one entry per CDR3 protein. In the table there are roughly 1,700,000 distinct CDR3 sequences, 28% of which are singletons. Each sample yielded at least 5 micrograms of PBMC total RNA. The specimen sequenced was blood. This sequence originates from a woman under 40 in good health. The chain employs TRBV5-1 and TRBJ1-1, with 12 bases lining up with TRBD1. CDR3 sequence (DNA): TGCGCCAGCAGCGGGGGACAGGGGGCTGCGGCTTTCTTT. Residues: CASSGGQGAAAFF.